These 28 T cell receptor beta chains originate from one sample sequenced in a study of T cell repertoires in cytomegalovirus infection. TCRdb reprocessed the reads with MiXCR, giving one entry per CDR3 protein. The sample includes hundreds of thousands of distinct CDR3 sequences, about 33% of them seen just once. The sequenced material came from PBMCs. These receptors all stem from a human donor in good health (CMV status not recorded). Some clones in this sample may be carry-over from other donors' samples.

The genes are TRBV7-6 and TRBJ2-7, with D maybe TRBD1 (7 bases). Deletions cut 2 bases from V and 1 base from J, with 12 bases between. Germline V gene sequence: CDR1 SGHVS, CDR2 FNYEAQ. CDR3 length equals 15 residues. Here the CDR3 DNA reads TGTGCCAGCAGCTTATTTCCAGGGGGGTCCTACGAGCAGTACTTC. It is translated as CASSLFPGGSYEQYF. Drawing the rest from reference TRBV7-6 and TRBJ2-7, the complete variable domain is GAGVSQSPRYKVTKRGQDVALRCDPISGHVSLYWYRQALGQGPEFLTYFNYEAQQDKSGLPNDRFSAERPEGSISTLTIQRTEQRDSAMYRCASSLFPGGSYEQYFGPGTRLTVT.

The sample holds a few counts of this clonotype. The chain uses TRBV12-3 or TRBV12-4 and TRBJ2-2, with D perhaps TRBD1 or TRBD2 (5 bases each). The length of the CDR3 is 12 residues. Trimming left V 6 bases short and J 6 bases short, with 8 bases between. CDR3 in amino acids: CASRGTPGELFF. As DNA, the CDR3 is TGTGCCAGCAGGGGGACCCCCGGGGAGCTGTTTTTT.

This clonotype was detected many times. V is TRBV10-3 and J is TRBJ2-1; 8 nucleotides agree with TRBD2. The CDR3 spans 15 residues. In germline, CDR1 is ENHRY, CDR2 SYGVKD. The ends lost 3 bases at V and 6 bases at J; junction bases unmatched: 7. CDR3 sequence (DNA): TGTGCCATCAGTGACCAAGGACTAGCCGGCAATGAGCAGTTCTTC. Its translation is CAISDQGLAGNEQFF.

Many counts were recorded for this clonotype. The J gene is TRBJ1-5, the V gene TRBV28; no firm D call. Germline V CDR1 and CDR2: MDHEN, SYDVKM. There are 12 residues in the CDR3. The V end lost 5 bases, the J end lost 6 bases, and 8 bases lay between the germline ends. CDR3 residues: CASSKPGQPQHF. CDR3 in DNA: TGTGCCAGCAGTAAGCCGGGTCAGCCCCAGCATTTT.

This clonotype was counted between two and nine times. This chain joins TRBV25-1 and TRBJ2-7, with D perhaps matching TRBD1 or TRBD2 (5 bases each). Per the germline V gene, CDR1 is MGHDK and CDR2 is SYGVNS. The CDR3 contains 14 residues. V was pared by 8 bases and J by 6 bases, with 20 bases between. The CDR3 coding sequence is TGTGCCAGCCATCCCGGGGCCCTACAGTCCGAGCAGTACTTC. Translated: CASHPGALQSEQYF.

The V and J genes are TRBV12-3 or TRBV12-4 and TRBJ1-2; TRBD1 matches 9 bases. The CDR3 has 16 residues. V lost 4 bases, J lost 4 bases, and 10 bases stayed unmatched. In DNA form, the CDR3 reads TGTGCCAGCAGTTGGACTCCGGGACAGGGCTCCTATGGCTACACCTTC. Translation: CASSWTPGQGSYGYTF.

This chain links TRBV4-3 with TRBJ1-2; D not certain. The CDR3 loop spans 14 amino acids. Germline V gene lookup returns CDR1 LGHNA and CDR2 YSLEER. Trimming left V 2 bases short and J 2 bases short, with 9 bases between. CDR3 sequence (DNA): TGCGCCAGCAGCCAAACCAGGTGGAACTATGGCTACACCTTC. It specifies CASSQTRWNYGYTF.

With respect to this clonotype: A much larger clone lies one base from this, so it may be a read error. The chain carries TRBV4-2 and TRBJ1-2; 9 nucleotides line up with TRBD1. This CDR3 is 16 amino acids long. Looked up from germline, CDR1 is LGHNA and CDR2 is YNFKEQ. In DNA, the CDR3 is TGTTCCAGCAGCCAAGATGCGGGACAGGGAGTTGGTGGCTACACCTTC. This translates into CSSSQDAGQGVGGYTF.

The chain combines TRBV7-2 with TRBJ2-3; 9 bases align to TRBD2. This CDR3 is built from 15 residues. V lost 2 bases and J lost 5; bases outside the gene matches: 5. Germline V gene sequence: CDR1 SGHTA, CDR2 FQGNSA. The CDR3 bases are TGTGCCAGCAGCTTACCAGCGGGGGGTTTAGATACGCAGTATTTT. Protein: CASSLPAGGLDTQYF.

Here the CDR3 reads CASRTSGYQETQYF. For the CDR3, the DNA is TGTGCCAGCAGGACTAGCGGATACCAAGAGACCCAGTACTTC. V gene TRBV2 combines with J gene TRBJ2-5, with TRBD2 matching over 9 bases. Germline V gene sequence: CDR1 SNHLY, CDR2 FYNNEI. The trim removed 6 bases at V and 0 bases at J, leaving 2 bases unmatched. The CDR3 sequence is 14 residues long.

The chain carries TRBV4-1 and TRBJ2-5; D is perhaps TRBD2 (7 bases). There are 17 residues in the CDR3. Germline assignment: CDR1 MGHRA and CDR2 YSYEKL. With 2 bases removed from V and 1 base from J, the gap between germline ends came to 17 bases. CDR3: CASSQRSRGGSQETQYF. The DNA for the CDR3 is TGCGCCAGCAGCCAACGATCGAGGGGGGGCTCCCAAGAGACCCAGTACTTC.

This chain uses TRBV6-8 with TRBJ1-6, with D tentatively TRBD1 (6 bases). V was clipped by 4 bases and J by 14 bases, with 21 bases between them. The germline V gene has CDR1 MNHGY and CDR2 SAAAGT. The CDR3 length is 15 residues. The DNA of the CDR3 is TGTGCCAGCAGTTCTACCGACAGGAGTCTGGTCGCCCTCCACTTT. It encodes CASSSTDRSLVALHF.

This clonotype was observed a handful of times. This chain joins TRBV23-1 and TRBJ2-3; 12 bases agree with TRBD1. TRBV23-1 is treated as an ORF (open reading frame) with a function not yet certain. V trimming: 0 bases; J trimming: 7 bases; junction bases outside the gene matches: 14. The CDR3 consists of 19 residues. The CDR3 region is CASSQSAIRGQGARNTQYF. The CDR3, as DNA: TGCGCCAGCAGTCAATCCGCAATTCGGGGACAGGGGGCGCGAAATACGCAGTATTTT.

The gene calls are TRBV7-2 and TRBJ2-1; D is perhaps TRBD2 (5 bases). The CDR3 covers 16 residues. The V end was cut by 2 bases, the J end by 6 bases, with 17 bases between. CDR1 and CDR2 from the germline V gene are SGHTA and FQGNSA. The chain's CDR3 is CASSLTKTIGRNEQFF. CDR3 coding DNA: TGTGCCAGCAGCTTAACCAAGACTATCGGGCGCAATGAGCAGTTCTTC.

In its sample, this clonotype was seen a few times. V gene TRBV6-2 or TRBV6-3 combines with J gene TRBJ1-5; maybe TRBD1 (6 bases). Germline V gives CDR1 MNHEY, CDR2 SVGEGT. This CDR3 has 17 residues. Trimming took 7 bases from V and 5 from J, leaving 24 bases between them. CDR3 coding DNA: TGTGCCAGCACCCCCGGAGGTAACAGGGAAGAAGATCAGCCCCAGCATTTT. It specifies CASTPGGNREEDQPQHF.

A remark on this clonotype: A read error may produce the germline difference seen at one junction end. The gene calls are TRBV7-6 and TRBJ2-7; 7 nucleotides align to TRBD2. Germline loops: CDR1 SGHVS, CDR2 FNYEAQ. The CDR3 length is 14 residues. DNA for the CDR3: TGTGCTAGCAGTCTTGGGGAGGGCTCCTACGAGCAGTACTTC. Its protein is CASSLGEGSYEQYF. The full variable domain, in which reference TRBV7-6 and TRBJ2-7 provide the parts outside the CDR3, is GAGVSQSPRYKVTKRGQDVALRCDPISGHVSLYWYRQALGQGPEFLTYFNYEAQQDKSGLPNDRFSAERPEGSISTLTIQRTEQRDSAMYRCASSLGEGSYEQYFGPGTRLTVT.

Only one count was recorded for this clonotype. This chain joins TRBV20-1 and TRBJ2-5; 7 bases line up with TRBD1. Germline V gene lookup returns CDR1 DFQATT and CDR2 SNEGSKA (reference sequence). The V and J ends lost 6 bases and 1 base, in that order; junction bases with no gene match: 5. This CDR3 comprises 13 residues. CDR3 sequence reads: CSAETGSQETQYF. The CDR3 DNA reads TGCAGTGCCGAGACAGGGAGCCAAGAGACCCAGTACTTC.

The chain uses TRBV7-9 and TRBJ1-3, with D perhaps matching TRBD1 (5 bases). Germline V gene lookup returns CDR1 SEHNR and CDR2 FQNEAQ (reference sequence). V lost 5 bases and J lost 2, with 13 bases in between. The CDR3 has 15 residues. CDR3 nucleotide sequence: TGTGCCAGCAGCCGAGCCACCAGGGCTGGAAACACCATATATTTT. Translation gives CASSRATRAGNTIYF.

The rearrangement links TRBV7-8 to TRBJ2-3, with 8 nucleotides matching TRBD1. The trim removed 1 base at V and 0 bases at J, leaving 6 bases unmatched. Germline CDR1 and CDR2: SGHVS and FQNEAQ. This CDR3 contains 17 residues. CDR3: CASSLEGWTGSTDTQYF. The CDR3 DNA reads TGTGCCAGCAGCTTAGAAGGGTGGACAGGGAGCACAGATACGCAGTATTTT.

This clonotype came up a few times. This chain connects TRBV13 to TRBJ2-7; tentatively, D is TRBD1 (6 bases). Germline V gives CDR1 PRHDT, CDR2 FYEKMQ (reference sequence). Trimming cost V 6 bases and J 4 bases, with 13 bases left between them. CDR3 length: 13 amino acids. The CDR3 nucleotides read TGTGCCAGCAGTCAACAGGGAATTTACGAGCAGTACTTC. Amino acids: CASSQQGIYEQYF.

The gene calls are TRBV11-3 and TRBJ1-5, with 8 bases matching TRBD1. There are 18 residues in the CDR3. Germline V gives CDR1 SGHNT, CDR2 YENEEA. Trimming took 4 bases from V and 0 from J; bases not matched to a gene: 11. The CDR3 protein is CASSCRDRTLYSNQPQHF. The CDR3 DNA follows: TGTGCCAGCAGCTGCCGGGACAGGACGCTGTATAGCAATCAGCCCCAGCATTTT.

This clonotype came up a few times. The chain couples TRBV11-2 to TRBJ2-3, with D unclear. Germline V lookup: CDR1 SGHAT, CDR2 FQNNGV. V gave up 5 bases and J gave up 0 bases, with 12 bases separating them. The CDR3 loop spans 15 amino acids. In DNA, the CDR3 is TGTGCCAGCAGCCCGTCCCGGGCCAGCACAGATACGCAGTATTTT. Its protein is CASSPSRASTDTQYF.

In DNA, the CDR3 is TGTGCCAGCAGCCGGGACAGGGGAAATGAGCAGTTCTTC. Translation gives CASSRDRGNEQFF. The chain uses TRBV5-8 and TRBJ2-1; 10 bases are shared with TRBD1. This CDR3 region has 13 residues. The J segment lost 7 bases and the V segment lost 4 bases, leaving 2 bases of the junction unmatched. Germline V gene lookup returns CDR1 SGHTS and CDR2 YDEGEE.

This clonotype occurred once. This is likely a read error, given that the CDR3 carries no conserved phenylalanine or tryptophan at its end. The chain has TRBV19 and TRBJ2-1; TRBD2 matches at 8 bases. The V gene end was trimmed by 1 base and the J gene end by 7 bases; junction bases not matched to a gene: 6. The CDR3 has 15 residues. The germline gives CDR1 LNHDA, CDR2 SQIVND (reference sequence). This CDR3 reads CASSIAGGAANEQFL. CDR3 DNA sequence: TGTGCCAGTAGTATAGCGGGGGGGGCGGCGAATGAGCAGTTCTTA.

This clonotype was counted a few times. The chain joins TRBV6-5 to TRBJ1-1; 7 nucleotides align to TRBD1. CDR1 and CDR2 (germline): MNHEY, SVGAGI. The CDR3 covers 14 residues. The V gene end was trimmed by 5 bases and the J gene end by 4 bases; junction bases not matched to a gene: 7. The CDR3, as DNA: TGTGCCAGCAGTACATACAGGGGTAGCACTGAAGCTTTCTTT. It codes for CASSTYRGSTEAFF.

The genes are TRBV5-4 and TRBJ2-7; perhaps TRBD1 as D (6 bases). This CDR3 is 14 amino acids long. V was pared by 4 bases and J by 4 bases, with 15 bases between. CDR1 SGHNT and CDR2 YYREEE come from the germline V gene (reference sequence). CDR3: CASSAATGPYEQYF. CDR3 nucleotides: TGTGCCAGCAGCGCCGCGACAGGCCCATACGAGCAGTACTTC.

This sequence joins TRBV5-4 and TRBJ2-3; D possibly corresponds to TRBD2 (7 bases). The CDR3 is made up of 15 amino acids. Germline V gene sequence: CDR1 SGHNT, CDR2 YYREEE (reference sequence). Trimming pared 4 bases from V and 2 bases from J, leaving 14 bases between. The CDR3 reads CASSRPGGPTDTQYF. The CDR3 DNA reads TGTGCCAGCAGCCGGCCGGGGGGCCCCACAGATACGCAGTATTTT.

This clonotype was seen a handful of times. This chain uses TRBV6-5 with TRBJ2-1; a possible D gene is TRBD1 (6 bases). CDR1 is MNHEY and CDR2 is SVGAGI in the germline V gene. This CDR3 comprises 15 residues. V lost 5 bases and J 0 bases, leaving 11 bases between the germline ends. The CDR3 protein is CASSGDRSSYNEQFF. The CDR3, as DNA: TGTGCCAGCAGTGGAGACAGGAGCTCCTACAATGAGCAGTTCTTC.